This TCR beta chain was identified during a study of T cell changes during pregnancy in multiple sclerosis. Germline-derived CDR1 and CDR2 are MNHNS and SASEGT. The V and J ends lost 5 bases and 3 bases respectively, with 14 bases between them. This CDR3 contains 15 residues. The method was immunoSEQ multiplex PCR; TCRdb's version includes in-frame clones alone and lacks a portion of them. The profile shows roughly 84,000 clones, roughly 95% of them singletons. The rearrangement joins TRBV6-1 to TRBJ1-5; possible D gene TRBD1, 6 bases. Specimen: peripheral blood, collected in the third trimester of pregnancy. The TCR comes from a female donor in good health, enrolled as a control in a pregnancy study. For the CDR3, the DNA is TGTGCCAGCAGTCCAGGGGTTGGGGACAATCAGCCCCAGCATTTT. Its translation is CASSPGVGDNQPQHF.